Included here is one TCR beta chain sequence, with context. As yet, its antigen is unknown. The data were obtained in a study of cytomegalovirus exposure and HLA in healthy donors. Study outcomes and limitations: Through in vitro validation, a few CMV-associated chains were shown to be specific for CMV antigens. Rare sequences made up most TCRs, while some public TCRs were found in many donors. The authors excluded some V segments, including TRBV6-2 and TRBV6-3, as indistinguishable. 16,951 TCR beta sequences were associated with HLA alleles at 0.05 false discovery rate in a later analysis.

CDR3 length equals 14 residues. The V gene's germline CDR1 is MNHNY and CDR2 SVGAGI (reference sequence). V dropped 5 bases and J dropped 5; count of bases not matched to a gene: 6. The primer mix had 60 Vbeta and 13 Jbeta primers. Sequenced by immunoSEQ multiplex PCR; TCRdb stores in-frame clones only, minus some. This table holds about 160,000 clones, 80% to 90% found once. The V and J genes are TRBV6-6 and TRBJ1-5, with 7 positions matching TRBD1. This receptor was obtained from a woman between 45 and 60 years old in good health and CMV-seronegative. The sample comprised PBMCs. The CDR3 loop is CASSPRDSYQPQHF. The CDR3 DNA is TGTGCCAGCAGTCCCCGGGACAGCTATCAGCCCCAGCATTTT.